This T cell receptor (beta chain) derives from a study of beta chain features in type 1 diabetes. This clone came up a few times. CDR1 and CDR2 from the germline V gene are SGHRS and YFSETQ. Trimming stripped 0 bases from V and 8 bases from J, with 17 bases between. The CDR3 totals 16 residues. Expressed TCRB transcripts were sequenced because the isolated RNA had all been reverse transcribed beforehand. Libraries were prepared by immunoSEQ multiplex PCR; TCRdb keeps only in-frame clonotypes and omits some of them. The data hold a few hundred thousand clones, with approximately 13% observed a single time.

The V call is TRBV5-1, the J call TRBJ1-4, with D perhaps TRBD1 (5 bases). This receptor was identified in a man aged 25-45 years in good health. The sequenced sample consisted of naive CD4+ T cells from blood. The CDR3 is CASSLADRQRGEKLFF. The CDR3 DNA follows: TGCGCCAGCAGCTTGGCCGACAGACAAAGGGGAGAAAAACTGTTTTTT.